These T cell receptor beta chains were read from a single sample in a study of blood T cell repertoires in COVID-19. Sequenced by immunoSEQ multiplex PCR; TCRdb stores in-frame clones only, minus some. The repertoire includes around 100,000 clones, more than 60% of them detected once, and roughly 19% sits in the top ten. Sequenced sample: peripheral blood. Receptor source: a man in his 70s with active or convalescent COVID-19. Each CDR3 is given with its conserved first and last residue. A D gene is named only where the DNA matches it firmly. The listing skips clone size in some rows; elsewhere it reads once, few, many or a size class.

D gene: TRBD2
V gene: TRBV30
J gene: TRBJ2-7
clone size: .
CDR3 protein: CAWSVPGLAGDSYEQYF
CDR3 DNA: TGTGCCTGGAGTGTACCGGGACTAGCGGGGGATTCCTACGAGCAGTACTTC

D gene: TRBD1
V gene: TRBV28
J gene: TRBJ2-7
clone size: once
CDR3 protein: CATISGQGAYEQYF
CDR3 DNA: TGTGCCACCATCTCTGGACAGGGGGCCTACGAGCAGTACTTC

D gene: .
V gene: TRBV4-1
J gene: TRBJ1-1
clone size: .
CDR3 protein: CASSQAQGGKNTEAFF
CDR3 DNA: TGCGCCAGCAGCCAAGCCCAGGGCGGAAAGAACACTGAAGCTTTCTTT

D gene: .
V gene: TRBV12-5
J gene: TRBJ2-2
clone size: .
CDR3 protein: CASGLVWASGTGELFF
CDR3 DNA: TGTGCTAGTGGTTTGGTTTGGGCCTCAGGGACCGGGGAGCTGTTTTTT

D gene: .
V gene: TRBV7-3
J gene: TRBJ2-5
clone size: .
CDR3 protein: CASSEQGRTGETQYF
CDR3 DNA: TGTGCCAGCAGCGAGCAGGGAAGAACGGGAGAGACCCAGTACTTC

D gene: .
V gene: TRBV24-1
J gene: TRBJ2-2
clone size: .
CDR3 protein: CATGEGGHTGELFF
CDR3 DNA: TGTGCCACCGGAGAGGGAGGCCACACCGGGGAGCTGTTTTTT

D gene: .
V gene: TRBV11-3
J gene: TRBJ1-1
clone size: .
CDR3 protein: CASSGGNTEAFF
CDR3 DNA: TGTGCCAGCAGCGGCGGAAACACTGAAGCTTTCTTT

D gene: TRBD1
V gene: TRBV5-8
J gene: TRBJ1-2
clone size: .
CDR3 protein: CASSLGTGANYGYTF
CDR3 DNA: TGTGCCAGCAGCCTCGGGACAGGAGCTAACTATGGCTACACCTTC

D gene: .
V gene: TRBV28
J gene: TRBJ1-2
clone size: .
CDR3 protein: CASTTFPSEVSYGYTF
CDR3 DNA: TGTGCCAGCACTACCTTCCCGAGCGAGGTTAGCTATGGCTACACCTTC

D gene: .
V gene: TRBV4-1
J gene: TRBJ1-1
clone size: .
CDR3 protein: CASSHPEGRGTEAFF
CDR3 DNA: TGCGCCAGCAGCCACCCCGAAGGAAGAGGCACTGAAGCTTTCTTT

D gene: TRBD2
V gene: TRBV30
J gene: TRBJ2-1
clone size: .
CDR3 protein: CACNRGLAGGVGNEQFF
CDR3 DNA: TGTGCCTGCAATAGGGGTTTAGCGGGAGGGGTTGGCAATGAGCAGTTCTTC

D gene: .
V gene: TRBV11-2
J gene: TRBJ1-4
clone size: few
CDR3 protein: CASSLSLGALNEKLFF
CDR3 DNA: TGTGCCAGCAGCTTATCCCTAGGGGCGCTTAATGAAAAACTGTTTTTT

D gene: .
V gene: TRBV28
J gene: TRBJ1-2
clone size: .
CDR3 protein: CASSHGGVGRNYGYTF
CDR3 DNA: TGTGCCAGCAGTCACGGGGGGGTAGGGCGAAACTATGGCTACACCTTC

D gene: TRBD1
V gene: TRBV5-1
J gene: TRBJ2-3
clone size: .
CDR3 protein: CASSEGQVGDTQYF
CDR3 DNA: TGCGCCAGCAGCGAGGGACAGGTTGGCGATACGCAGTATTTT

D gene: TRBD1
V gene: TRBV5-8
J gene: TRBJ1-6
clone size: .
CDR3 protein: CASSPLVGTGNSPLHF
CDR3 DNA: TGTGCCAGCAGCCCATTAGTAGGGACAGGGAACTCACCCCTCCACTTT

D gene: .
V gene: TRBV30
J gene: TRBJ1-1
clone size: .
CDR3 protein: CAWSPLNTEAFF
CDR3 DNA: TGTGCCTGGAGTCCCCTTAACACTGAAGCTTTCTTT

D gene: TRBD1
V gene: TRBV7-9
J gene: TRBJ1-1
clone size: .
CDR3 protein: CASSLPFRTGEAFF
CDR3 DNA: TGTGCCAGCAGCTTACCCTTCAGGACAGGGGAAGCTTTCTTT

D gene: .
V gene: TRBV7-9
J gene: TRBJ1-3
clone size: .
CDR3 protein: CASSFTFTGNTIYF
CDR3 DNA: TGTGCCAGCAGCTTTACATTTACTGGAAACACCATATATTTT

D gene: TRBD2
V gene: TRBV28
J gene: TRBJ2-4
clone size: .
CDR3 protein: CASSPEGRGGAKNIQYF
CDR3 DNA: TGTGCCAGCAGTCCCGAGGGACGGGGGGGAGCCAAAAACATTCAGTACTTC

D gene: .
V gene: TRBV7-2
J gene: TRBJ2-3
clone size: .
CDR3 protein: CASSPRLKGGTDTQYF
CDR3 DNA: TGTGCCAGCAGCCCCCGGCTGAAAGGGGGCACAGATACGCAGTATTTT

D gene: .
V gene: TRBV19
J gene: TRBJ2-7
clone size: .
CDR3 protein: CASRSGQGGDDEQYF
CDR3 DNA: TGTGCCAGTAGATCCGGACAGGGAGGGGACGACGAGCAGTACTTC

D gene: TRBD2
V gene: TRBV3-1/TRBV3-2
J gene: TRBJ2-5
clone size: .
CDR3 protein: CASSHLLTSGGETQYF
CDR3 DNA: TGTGCCAGCAGCCACCTCCTGACTAGCGGGGGAGAGACCCAGTACTTC

D gene: TRBD1
V gene: TRBV24-1
J gene: TRBJ1-2
clone size: .
CDR3 protein: CATSDPGTGNYGYTF
CDR3 DNA: TGTGCCACCAGTGATCCGGGGACAGGGAACTATGGCTACACCTTC

D gene: TRBD1
V gene: TRBV2
J gene: TRBJ1-2
clone size: .
CDR3 protein: CASSRQGADYGYTF
CDR3 DNA: TGTGCCAGCAGCCGACAGGGGGCTGACTATGGCTACACCTTC

D gene: .
V gene: TRBV25-1
J gene: TRBJ1-4
clone size: .
CDR3 protein: CASSVLRGNEKLFF
CDR3 DNA: TGTGCCAGCAGTGTTCTGCGGGGTAATGAAAAACTGTTTTTT

D gene: TRBD1
V gene: TRBV2
J gene: TRBJ1-1
clone size: .
CDR3 protein: CASRTGEADTEAFF
CDR3 DNA: TGTGCCAGCAGGACAGGGGAGGCGGACACTGAAGCTTTCTTT

D gene: TRBD1
V gene: TRBV11-2
J gene: TRBJ2-2
clone size: .
CDR3 protein: CASSSYRGARTGELFF
CDR3 DNA: TGTGCCAGCAGCTCCTACAGGGGGGCGCGCACCGGGGAGCTGTTTTTT

D gene: .
V gene: TRBV27
J gene: TRBJ1-1
clone size: .
CDR3 protein: CASSLRILNTEAFF
CDR3 DNA: TGTGCCAGCAGTTTGCGCATCCTTAACACTGAAGCTTTCTTT

D gene: TRBD1
V gene: TRBV14
J gene: TRBJ1-1
clone size: .
CDR3 protein: CASSRQGNTEAFF
CDR3 DNA: TGTGCCAGCAGCCGACAGGGGAACACTGAAGCTTTCTTT

D gene: .
V gene: TRBV2
J gene: TRBJ1-5
clone size: .
CDR3 protein: CASRGPGYSNQPQHF
CDR3 DNA: TGTGCCAGCAGGGGCCCTGGGTATAGCAATCAGCCCCAGCATTTT

D gene: .
V gene: TRBV2
J gene: TRBJ1-4
clone size: .
CDR3 protein: CASSWRRNEKLFF
CDR3 DNA: TGTGCCAGCAGTTGGAGGAGAAACGAAAAACTGTTTTTT

D gene: .
V gene: TRBV19
J gene: TRBJ1-1
clone size: .
CDR3 protein: CASISTAREEAFF
CDR3 DNA: TGTGCCAGTATCTCTACGGCACGGGAGGAAGCTTTCTTT

D gene: .
V gene: TRBV6-5
J gene: TRBJ1-1
clone size: .
CDR3 protein: CASMGVKAFF
CDR3 DNA: TGTGCCAGCATGGGCGTTAAAGCTTTCTTT

D gene: TRBD2
V gene: TRBV11-2
J gene: TRBJ2-1
clone size: .
CDR3 protein: CASARGIAGVSRNEQFF
CDR3 DNA: TGTGCCAGCGCTAGAGGGATAGCGGGAGTTTCTCGGAATGAGCAGTTCTTC

D gene: TRBD1
V gene: TRBV10-2
J gene: TRBJ1-5
clone size: .
CDR3 protein: CVSSESGQGNQPQHF
CDR3 DNA: TGCGTCAGCAGTGAGTCGGGACAGGGCAATCAGCCCCAGCATTTT

D gene: .
V gene: TRBV6-5
J gene: TRBJ1-1
clone size: .
CDR3 protein: CASSYSAATNTEAFF
CDR3 DNA: TGTGCCAGCAGTTACTCGGCCGCGACAAACACTGAAGCTTTCTTT

D gene: .
V gene: TRBV7-2
J gene: TRBJ2-2
clone size: .
CDR3 protein: CASSLDGNGIGELFF
CDR3 DNA: TGTGCCAGCAGCTTAGACGGGAACGGGATCGGGGAGCTGTTTTTT

D gene: TRBD1
V gene: TRBV5-4
J gene: TRBJ2-5
clone size: .
CDR3 protein: CASSLTGAQETQYF
CDR3 DNA: TGTGCCAGCAGCTTGACAGGGGCACAAGAGACCCAGTACTTC

D gene: TRBD2
V gene: TRBV5-1
J gene: TRBJ2-5
clone size: .
CDR3 protein: CASSGGTSGSETQYF
CDR3 DNA: TGCGCCAGCAGCGGAGGGACTAGCGGGTCTGAGACCCAGTACTTC

D gene: .
V gene: TRBV11-2
J gene: TRBJ2-3
clone size: once
CDR3 protein: CASSFYGGGDTQYF
CDR3 DNA: TGTGCCAGCAGCTTTTACGGGGGAGGAGATACGCAGTATTTT

D gene: TRBD1
V gene: TRBV12-3/TRBV12-4
J gene: TRBJ1-5
clone size: .
CDR3 protein: CASRDRGQPQHF
CDR3 DNA: TGTGCCAGCCGGGACAGGGGGCAGCCCCAGCATTTT

D gene: .
V gene: TRBV10-3
J gene: TRBJ1-1
clone size: .
CDR3 protein: CAISEMDSSNTEAFF
CDR3 DNA: TGTGCCATCAGTGAAATGGACAGTTCGAACACTGAAGCTTTCTTT

D gene: TRBD1
V gene: TRBV28
J gene: TRBJ1-1
clone size: .
CDR3 protein: CASINQGTGKAFF
CDR3 DNA: TGTGCCAGCATCAACCAAGGGACAGGGAAAGCTTTCTTT

D gene: TRBD1
V gene: TRBV5-1
J gene: TRBJ2-7
clone size: .
CDR3 protein: CASSPGGDRGPEQYF
CDR3 DNA: TGCGCCAGCAGCCCTGGTGGCGACAGGGGGCCCGAGCAGTACTTC

D gene: .
V gene: TRBV19
J gene: TRBJ1-1
clone size: .
CDR3 protein: CASSMGGNVGFFTEAFF
CDR3 DNA: TGTGCCAGTAGTATGGGAGGGAACGTGGGTTTTTTCACTGAAGCTTTCTTT